This T cell receptor (beta chain) was obtained from a study of T-cell reconstitution after alpha-beta-depleted transplantation in children. A library of TCRbeta sequences, prepared with unique molecular identifiers, was generated. Each CDR3 protein gets one entry after TCRdb re-called the PCR reads with MiXCR. The sample consists of around 240,000 distinct CDR3 sequences, approximately 9.8% of them appearing once. The sample here was PBMCs from the stem cell graft donor, taken from the stem cell graft. The TCR originated in a human donor who donated a stem cell graft to a child with SCID.

CDR3 region: CASSQGAEETQYF. DNA of the CDR3: TGTGCCAGCAGCCAAGGGGCGGAAGAGACCCAGTACTTC. The chain is built from TRBV3-1 and TRBJ2-5; no clear D. Trimming cost V 1 base and J 3 bases, with 6 bases left between them. Germline V lookup: CDR1 LGHDT, CDR2 YNNKEL (reference sequence). CDR3 length: 13 amino acids.